What follows are 32 T cell receptor beta chains derived from one specimen sequenced in a study of shared clonotypes between healthy human individuals. Naive CD8 cells lacked CD45RO, underwent positive selection for CCR7 and left out terminally differentiated effector memory CD45RA+ cells. This table comes from immunoSEQ multiplex PCR, and its TCRdb copy is limited to in-frame clones, with some not included. This sample yields around 1.9 million clones, of which roughly 91% are seen a single time; roughly 1.7% belongs to the top ten. Material: naive CD8+ T cells from PBMCs. All receptors derive from a man between 18 and 35 years old in good health. Some clones in this sample may be carry-over from other donors' samples.

The chain has TRBV10-3 and TRBJ2-5; 8 positions agree with TRBD1. Unmatched junction bases numbered 5, after V lost 0 bases and J lost 5 bases. In germline, CDR1 is ENHRY, CDR2 SYGVKD. The CDR3 runs to 15 residues. CDR3 sequence: CAISESARGLETQYF. The CDR3 coding sequence is TGTGCCATCAGTGAGTCGGCCAGGGGGCTGGAGACCCAGTACTTC.

This chain connects TRBV7-6 to TRBJ1-2; 7 bases agree with TRBD1. Trimming cost V 5 bases and J 5 bases; bases outside gene matches: 14. CDR3 length: 16 amino acids. The V gene's germline CDR1 is SGHVS and CDR2 FNYEAQ. The CDR3 bases are TGTGCCAGCAGCCCGACTGAGACAGGGAAGAGTTATGGCTACACCTTC. Its translation: CASSPTETGKSYGYTF.

The V and J genes are TRBV11-3 and TRBJ2-7; D may be TRBD2 (5 bases). The CDR3 contains 13 residues. V was trimmed by 2 bases and J by 1 base, leaving 6 bases between them. CDR1 is SGHNT, CDR2 YENEEA, per germline. The CDR3 is CASSLSGSYEQYF. In DNA form, the CDR3 reads TGTGCCAGCAGCTTATCGGGATCCTACGAGCAGTACTTC.

The rearrangement uses TRBV10-3 and TRBJ1-1; the D gene is possibly TRBD1 (5 bases). Trimming took 4 bases from V and 5 from J, leaving 14 bases between them. The CDR3 length is 14 residues. Germline V gene lookup returns CDR1 ENHRY and CDR2 SYGVKD. The CDR3 DNA reads as TGTGCCATCAGTGGAGGGGAGGATTGGACTGAAGCTTTCTTT. It is translated as CAISGGEDWTEAFF.

The chain uses TRBV7-9 and TRBJ2-2, with 8 bases lining up with TRBD2. This CDR3 has 16 amino acids. Germline assignment: CDR1 SEHNR and CDR2 FQNEAQ (reference sequence). J was trimmed by 4 bases and V by 2 bases; bases with no gene match: 6. The CDR3 DNA is TGTGCCAGCAGCTTAACCTCGCGGGGGGCCACCGGGGAGCTGTTTTTT. It translates to CASSLTSRGATGELFF.

The gene calls are TRBV5-1 and TRBJ1-3; TRBD1 matches 9 bases. The germline gives CDR1 SGHRS, CDR2 YFSETQ. The CDR3 extends over 17 amino acids. The V and J ends lost 4 bases and 2 bases, in that order; junction bases with no gene match: 10. CDR3 nucleotides: TGCGCCAGCAGCGCAGGGACAGGGAAAATTACTGGAAACACCATATATTTT. This codes for CASSAGTGKITGNTIYF.

The rearrangement uses TRBV6-6 and TRBJ1-1, with D tentatively TRBD1 (6 bases). This CDR3 is 12 amino acids long. Trimming stripped 6 bases from V and 4 bases from J, with 9 bases between. Germline V gene lookup returns CDR1 MNHNY and CDR2 SVGAGI (reference sequence). The CDR3, as DNA: TGTGCCAGCAGAGGGGGGATCACTGAAGCTTTCTTT. This gives the protein CASRGGITEAFF.

The chain is built from TRBV7-9 and TRBJ2-3; D not certain. Germline CDR1 is SEHNR and CDR2 is FQNEAQ (reference sequence). This CDR3 has 12 amino acids. V lost 6 bases, J lost 6 bases, and 10 bases lay in between. The CDR3 here is CASRNLGDTQYF. The CDR3, as DNA: TGTGCCAGCAGGAATCTCGGTGATACGCAGTATTTT.

This clone was seen once. Here the CDR3 DNA reads TGTGCCAGCTCACCATTACCGGGACAGGAGTCCTCCTACGAGCAGTACTTC. It specifies CASSPLPGQESSYEQYF. This chain connects TRBV18 to TRBJ2-7, with 8 bases identical to TRBD1. The junction had 9 bases not matched to a gene; V was cut back by 2 bases and J by 0 bases. The CDR3 spans 17 residues. The germline V gene has CDR1 KGHSH and CDR2 LQKENI.

The rearrangement links TRBV5-1 to TRBJ2-6; unclear D gene. Germline values: CDR1 SGHRS, CDR2 YFSETQ. The CDR3 is 16 amino acids. V was trimmed by 0 bases and J by 3 bases, leaving 10 bases between them. CDR3 nucleotides: TGCGCCAGCAGCTTGGTTCCGGGTTATGGGGCCAACGTCCTGACTTTC. Translated, it gives CASSLVPGYGANVLTF.

In the case of this clone: The identical CDR3 is also encoded by other nucleotide sequences in the sample. V usage is TRBV7-9 and J usage is TRBJ2-1; D is ambiguous. Germline V gene data show CDR1 as SEHNR and CDR2 as FQNEAQ (reference sequence). The CDR3 length is 13 residues. Trimming pared 1 base from V and 5 bases from J, leaving 6 bases between. DNA for the CDR3: TGTGCCAGCAGCTTAGGGGTCAACAATGAGCAGTTCTTC. Translated: CASSLGVNNEQFF.

The chain combines TRBV7-2 with TRBJ1-1; D remains unclear. The CDR3 spans 14 residues. V was shortened by 4 bases and J by 0 bases, with 9 bases between the two germline ends. Germline V CDR1 and CDR2: SGHTA, FQGNSA. The CDR3 here is CASSSTRLNTEAFF. DNA for the CDR3: TGTGCCAGCAGCTCCACGAGGCTGAACACTGAAGCTTTCTTT.

With respect to this clone: Other DNA sequences in this specimen translate into the identical CDR3. CDR3 nucleotides: TGTGCCAGCAGCCAAGGGGATCAGCCCCAGCATTTT. Encoded protein: CASSQGDQPQHF. V gene TRBV14 combines with J gene TRBJ1-5; D remains ambiguous. Trimming pared 1 base from V and 5 bases from J, leaving 3 bases between. This CDR3 spans 12 amino acids. The germline CDR1 and CDR2 sequences are SGHDN and FVKESK.

The chain is built from TRBV28 and TRBJ2-1, with TRBD2 matching over 7 bases. Germline V gene sequence: CDR1 MDHEN, CDR2 SYDVKM. The ends lost 8 bases at V and 1 base at J; junction bases unmatched: 20. The CDR3 totals 19 residues. CDR3 nucleotide sequence: TGTGCCAGCTTAAGCTGGGATGGGGACTACCTCGGATCCTACAATGAGCAGTTCTTC. This translates into CASLSWDGDYLGSYNEQFF.

The rearrangement uses TRBV19 and TRBJ1-2; TRBD1 aligns across 7 bases. The CDR3 is 14 amino acids. Trimming at V came to 3 bases and at J to 8 bases, leaving 9 bases not matched to a gene. CDR1 LNHDA and CDR2 SQIVND come from the germline V gene (reference sequence). The CDR3 loop is CASSIWTGFYGYTF. The CDR3, as DNA: TGTGCCAGTAGTATTTGGACAGGATTTTACGGCTACACCTTC.

The chain uses TRBV5-4 and TRBJ2-3, with D maybe TRBD2 (5 bases). Per germline, CDR1 SGHNT and CDR2 YYREEE (reference sequence). The CDR3 is made up of 17 amino acids. The V gene lost 1 base and the J gene lost 1 base, with 16 bases spanning the gap. CDR3 nucleotide sequence: TGTGCCAGCAGCTTGAACCGGGAACAAGTGGGCACAGATACGCAGTATTTT. It is translated as CASSLNREQVGTDTQYF.

The rearrangement links TRBV2 to TRBJ2-1, with TRBD2 matching 12 bases. Looked up from germline, CDR1 is SNHLY and CDR2 is FYNNEI. V was clipped by 2 bases and J by 3 bases; unmatched bases: 8. CDR3 length: 18 residues. CDR3 region: CASSELGASGRGYNEQFF. As DNA, the CDR3 is TGTGCCAGCAGTGAACTCGGGGCTAGCGGGAGGGGCTACAATGAGCAGTTCTTC. Full variable domain (missing parts from reference TRBV2 and TRBJ2-1): EPEVTQTPSHQVTQMGQEVILRCVPISNHLYFYWYRQILGQKVEFLVSFYNNEISEKSEIFDDQFSVERPDGSNFTLKIRSTKLEDSAMYFCASSELGASGRGYNEQFFGPGTRLTVL.

The genes are TRBV13 and TRBJ2-7, with 7 bases lining up with TRBD2. CDR1 and CDR2 from the germline V gene are PRHDT and FYEKMQ (reference sequence). The CDR3 runs to 15 residues. With V trimmed by 5 bases and J by 4 bases, 11 bases remained unmatched. The CDR3 reads CASSASGGSKYEQYF. CDR3 coding DNA: TGTGCCAGCAGCGCTAGCGGCGGGAGTAAATACGAGCAGTACTTC.

The chain combines TRBV7-6 with TRBJ1-1, with D unclear. The CDR3 sequence is 14 residues long. V was cut by 7 bases and J by 4 bases, with 16 bases left in between. Germline V gene data show CDR1 as SGHVS and CDR2 as FNYEAQ. The DNA of the CDR3 is TGTGCCAGCACCCCGCTCGCAGGAGGCACTGAAGCTTTCTTT. Its translation is CASTPLAGGTEAFF.

The rearrangement joins TRBV29-1 to TRBJ2-7; 7 nucleotides line up with TRBD1. The CDR3 length is 13 residues. After removal of 7 bases from V and 0 bases from J, the junction contained 6 bases not matched to a gene. Per the germline V gene, CDR1 is SQVTM and CDR2 is ANQGSEA. CDR3 amino acids: CSGRDSLSYEQYF. The CDR3 DNA follows: TGCAGCGGACGGGACAGTCTCTCCTACGAGCAGTACTTC.

V gene TRBV27 combines with J gene TRBJ2-2; TRBD2 matches at 8 bases. CDR3 length equals 19 residues. Germline-derived CDR1 and CDR2 are MNHEY and SMNVEV (reference sequence). With 3 bases clipped from V and 0 bases from J, the junction kept 12 bases outside the gene matches. CDR3 bases: TGTGCCAGCAGTTTGCGTCTAGCGGGTGCTTTCCCGAACACCGGGGAGCTGTTTTTT. It translates to CASSLRLAGAFPNTGELFF.

The chain employs TRBV27 and TRBJ1-6, with TRBD1 matching 7 bases. Looked up from germline, CDR1 is MNHEY and CDR2 is SMNVEV (reference sequence). CDR3 length: 11 residues. The J segment lost 15 bases and the V segment lost 6 bases, leaving 5 bases of the junction unmatched. The CDR3: CASSPGGRLHF. The CDR3 DNA is TGTGCCAGCAGCCCAGGGGGGCGCCTCCACTTT.

This chain joins TRBV11-3 and TRBJ2-1; tentatively, D is TRBD1 or TRBD2 (5 bases each). Trimming took 5 bases from V and 0 from J, leaving 11 bases between them. The CDR3 is 15 residues long. Germline V CDR1 and CDR2: SGHNT, YENEEA. CDR3 protein: CASSPRDASYNEQFF. The DNA for the CDR3 is TGTGCCAGCAGCCCCCGGGACGCCTCCTACAATGAGCAGTTCTTC.

The CDR3 sequence: CASSGWDGSITEAFF. The CDR3 coding sequence is TGTGCCAGCAGCGGTTGGGACGGATCGATCACTGAAGCTTTCTTT. The V gene is TRBV9, the J gene TRBJ1-1; possibly TRBD1 for D (5 bases). Trimming cost V 3 bases and J 4 bases, with 16 bases left between them. The CDR3 length is 15 residues. The germline CDR1 and CDR2 sequences are SGDLS and YYNGEE. The whole variable domain, remainder taken from reference TRBV9 and TRBJ1-1, is DSGVTQTPKHLITATGQRVTLRCSPRSGDLSVYWYQQSLDQGLQFLIQYYNGEERAKGNILERFSAQQFPDLHSELNLSSLELGDSALYFCASSGWDGSITEAFFGQGTRLTVV.

The chain is built from TRBV5-8 and TRBJ1-2; a possible D gene is TRBD1 (5 bases). Trimming pared 0 bases from V and 4 bases from J, leaving 13 bases between. The CDR3 runs 15 residues. CDR1 is SGHTS, CDR2 YDEGEE, per germline. The CDR3 region is CASSLVGQGFYGYTF. CDR3 bases: TGTGCCAGCAGCTTGGTGGGGCAGGGCTTCTATGGCTACACCTTC.

This chain joins TRBV27 and TRBJ2-5, with 12 bases identical to TRBD2. Trimming took 5 bases from V and 5 from J; bases not matched to a gene: 6. The CDR3 length is 15 residues. The germline V gene has CDR1 MNHEY and CDR2 SMNVEV (reference sequence). CDR3 in amino acids: CASSPELAGGETQYF. CDR3 coding DNA: TGTGCCAGCAGTCCAGAACTAGCGGGAGGTGAGACCCAGTACTTC.

V usage is TRBV15 and J usage is TRBJ2-5; a possible D gene is TRBD2 (5 bases). The germline V and J ends were trimmed by 0 bases and 5 bases, with 13 bases remaining between them. The germline CDR1 and CDR2 sequences are LNHNV and YYDKDF (reference sequence). This CDR3 is built from 15 residues. The CDR3 nucleotides are TGTGCCACCAGCAGAGATCGGGGAGTAACGGAGACCCAGTACTTC. Translated: CATSRDRGVTETQYF.

V gene TRBV28 combines with J gene TRBJ1-2; D gene ambiguous. The CDR3 sequence is 14 residues long. With 3 bases removed from V and 4 bases from J, the gap between germline ends came to 12 bases. Germline-derived CDR1 and CDR2 are MDHEN and SYDVKM. In DNA, the CDR3 is TGTGCCAGCAGTTTGGTGCGGGAGATCTATGGCTACACCTTC. It translates to CASSLVREIYGYTF.

The genes are TRBV28 and TRBJ1-4, with 9 bases matching TRBD1. The germline V gene has CDR1 MDHEN and CDR2 SYDVKM. This CDR3 comprises 14 residues. With 3 bases clipped from V and 8 bases from J, the junction kept 4 bases outside the gene matches. DNA of the CDR3: TGTGCCAGCAGTTTGGGACAGGGAGGGGAAAAACTGTTTTTT. This encodes CASSLGQGGEKLFF.

The chain is built from TRBV6-5 and TRBJ2-5; D remains ambiguous. This CDR3 has 13 residues. Trimming removed 6 bases from V and 4 bases from J, with 12 bases in between. Germline CDR1 is MNHEY and CDR2 is SVGAGI. CDR3 nucleotide sequence: TGTGCCAGCAGGGGCAATGTAGGAGAGACCCAGTACTTC. It codes for CASRGNVGETQYF.

Turning to this clone: Within the sample, other DNA sequences also encode this same CDR3. DNA for the CDR3: TGTGCCAGTAGCCCAGGACAGGGGGGTTACGAGCAGTACTTC. It yields the protein CASSPGQGGYEQYF. The chain links TRBV19 to TRBJ2-7; 10 positions match TRBD1. The CDR3 has 14 amino acids. The J segment lost 4 bases and the V segment lost 6 bases, leaving 6 bases of the junction unmatched. Germline V lookup: CDR1 LNHDA, CDR2 SQIVND (reference sequence).

For the CDR3, the DNA is TGTGCCAGTAGTGGGACTAGCGGGAGGGCCGAGGAGACCCAGTACTTC. Translating gives CASSGTSGRAEETQYF. The chain combines TRBV19 with TRBJ2-5, with 16 bases aligning to TRBD2. The V and J ends lost 5 bases and 5 bases, in that order; junction bases with no gene match: 5. CDR3 size: 16 residues. Germline V gene data show CDR1 as LNHDA and CDR2 as SQIVND (reference sequence).